This T cell receptor beta chain was recovered during a study of cytomegalovirus exposure and HLA in healthy donors. General observations from the study: Per a later analysis, about 18,000 TCR beta sequences showed association with HLA alleles at 0.05 false discovery rate. Under in vitro conditions, three CMV-associated chains were confirmed as specific for CMV antigens. Reports showed the classifier diagnosing cytomegalovirus status with high specificity and sensitivity.

Regarding donors, all were healthy bone marrow donors. After removal of 2 bases from V and 4 bases from J, the junction contained 8 bases not matched to a gene. The CDR3 spans 16 residues. CDR1 and CDR2 (germline): SGHVS, FNYEAQ. The study ran its PCR with 60 Vbeta and 13 Jbeta primers. This table comes from immunoSEQ multiplex PCR, and its TCRdb copy is limited to in-frame clones, with some not included. The repertoire consists of roughly 200,000 clones, with roughly four fifths occurring once and the leading ten covering approximately 2.9%. Concerning this clone: What it recognizes is unknown.

Material for sequencing was PBMCs. The genes are TRBV7-6 and TRBJ1-2; 9 nucleotides align to TRBD1. The sequence was collected from a male donor in good health and CMV-seronegative. DNA for the CDR3: TGTGCCAGCAGCTTAACGAGATCGACAGGGGGCTATGGCTACACCTTC. This codes for CASSLTRSTGGYGYTF.